The 26 T cell receptor beta chains reported below all come from one sample, sequenced in a study of Siglec-9 on CD8 T cells in melanoma. Produced via immunoSEQ multiplex PCR; TCRdb's table is partial and in-frame only. The profile shows 25,000 to 30,000 clones, 80% of them singletons. What was sequenced was Siglec-9- CD8+ T cells sorted from blood. Receptors were obtained from a human donor in good health.

This chain joins TRBV7-9 and TRBJ2-3; 7 bases map to TRBD1. CDR3 length: 15 residues. CDR1 SEHNR and CDR2 FQNEAQ come from the germline V gene (reference sequence). V lost 0 bases and J lost 5; bases outside the gene matches: 5. CDR3 region: CASSLADRVRDTQYF. The CDR3 DNA follows: TGTGCCAGCAGCTTAGCCGACAGGGTGCGAGATACGCAGTATTTT.

This sequence joins TRBV27 and TRBJ2-3, with a weak D call TRBD2 (5 bases). V was clipped by 10 bases and J by 3 bases, with 20 bases between them. This CDR3 is built from 15 residues. From germline, CDR1 is MNHEY and CDR2 SMNVEV (reference sequence). The CDR3 reads CATARLAGGTDTQYF. Written as DNA, the CDR3 is TGTGCCACCGCCCGGCTAGCAGGAGGAACAGATACGCAGTATTTT.

The chain joins TRBV14 to TRBJ2-1, with TRBD2 identical over 14 bases. CDR1 and CDR2 from the germline V gene are SGHDN and FVKESK. The CDR3 is 16 amino acids. The J segment lost 8 bases and the V segment lost 4 bases, leaving 7 bases of the junction unmatched. In DNA, the CDR3 is TGTGCCAGCAGCCCGAGACTAGCGGGAGGGCCCGATGAGCAGTTCTTC. It codes for CASSPRLAGGPDEQFF.

CDR3 in amino acids: CASTWTGVNTEAFF. In DNA, the CDR3 is TGTGCCAGTACCTGGACAGGGGTGAACACTGAAGCTTTCTTT. This chain connects TRBV19 to TRBJ1-1; the match to TRBD1 covers 9 bases. V dropped 7 bases and J dropped 0; count of bases not matched to a gene: 3. The germline CDR1 and CDR2 sequences are LNHDA and SQIVND (reference sequence). The CDR3 spans 14 residues.

The V gene is TRBV15, the J gene TRBJ2-2; TRBD1 agrees at 9 bases. CDR3 length: 15 amino acids. Per germline, CDR1 LNHNV and CDR2 YYDKDF (reference sequence). Trimming took 4 bases from V and 6 from J; bases not matched to a gene: 6. In nucleotides, the CDR3 is TGTGCCACCAGCACATGGGACAGGGCGTCCGGGGAGCTGTTTTTT. The encoded protein is CATSTWDRASGELFF.

The V call is TRBV10-3, the J call TRBJ1-1, with 10 bases identical to TRBD1. The V gene's germline CDR1 is ENHRY and CDR2 SYGVKD. This CDR3 region has 19 residues. V shed 3 bases and J 0 bases; nucleotides not matched to a gene: 13. DNA for the CDR3: TGTGCCATCAGTGACCCTTACTTACGGGACAGGGGCATGAACACTGAAGCTTTCTTT. It yields the protein CAISDPYLRDRGMNTEAFF.

This clone came up a few times. This chain connects TRBV19 to TRBJ1-1; D is perhaps TRBD1 (6 bases). CDR1 is LNHDA and CDR2 is SQIVND in the germline V gene (reference sequence). CDR3 length: 17 residues. Trimming stripped 4 bases from V and 0 bases from J, with 18 bases between. CDR3 sequence (DNA): TGTGCCAGTAGTACCCGGGGGCAGGGGACCCTGAACACTGAAGCTTTCTTT. Translated: CASSTRGQGTLNTEAFF.

The chain carries TRBV13 and TRBJ2-1; 16 bases are shared with TRBD2. Losses at the gene ends were 5 bases for V and 2 bases for J; bases not matched to a gene: 9. The CDR3 runs to 19 residues. The germline CDR1 and CDR2 sequences are PRHDT and FYEKMQ (reference sequence). The CDR3 nucleotides read TGTGCCAGCAGCATACCGGGACTAGCGGGGGGGCTCACCTACAATGAGCAGTTCTTC. Its protein is CASSIPGLAGGLTYNEQFF.

This chain joins TRBV29-1 and TRBJ2-2; D uncertain. Germline V gene lookup returns CDR1 SQVTM and CDR2 ANQGSEA. This CDR3 has 15 residues. Trimming shortened V by 1 base and J by 4 bases, and 13 bases separated the two germline ends. CDR3 sequence reads: CSVEGRAGGTGELFF. CDR3 sequence (DNA): TGCAGCGTTGAAGGCAGAGCTGGTGGCACCGGGGAGCTGTTTTTT.

The chain has TRBV19 and TRBJ2-7, with D maybe TRBD2 (6 bases). CDR1 LNHDA and CDR2 SQIVND come from the germline V gene (reference sequence). Trimming shortened V by 4 bases and J by 3 bases, and 16 bases separated the two germline ends. CDR3 length: 15 amino acids. CDR3 protein: CASSTGRGSIYEQYF. The CDR3 nucleotides are TGTGCCAGTAGTACCGGACGGGGGTCCATCTACGAGCAGTACTTC.

The chain joins TRBV5-6 to TRBJ2-1; unclear D gene. There are 15 residues in the CDR3. Germline V gene sequence: CDR1 SGHDT, CDR2 YYEEEE. V lost 4 bases, J lost 4 bases, and 15 bases lay in between. Written as DNA, the CDR3 is TGTGCCAGCAGCCCCCGCGGAGTTGGTTACAATGAGCAGTTCTTC. Translated: CASSPRGVGYNEQFF. The whole variable domain, filled in from reference TRBV5-6 and TRBJ2-1, reads DAGVTQSPTHLIKTRGQQVTLRCSPKSGHDTVSWYQQALGQGPQFIFQYYEEEERQRGNFPDRFSGHQFPNYSSELNVNALLLGDSALYLCASSPRGVGYNEQFFGPGTRLTVL.

The genes are TRBV30 and TRBJ2-5; TRBD2 agrees at 10 bases. The germline gives CDR1 GTSNPN, CDR2 SVGIG (reference sequence). Germline trimming cut 2 bases from V and 4 bases from J; bases unmatched to any gene: 7. This CDR3 has 15 residues. The CDR3: CAWSSSGGSGETQYF. The DNA of the CDR3 is TGTGCCTGGAGTTCTAGCGGGGGATCAGGAGAGACCCAGTACTTC.

The chain joins TRBV12-5 to TRBJ2-5, with D possibly matching TRBD1 (6 bases). The CDR3 totals 14 residues. The germline gives CDR1 LGHNT, CDR2 FRNRAP. Trimming removed 1 base from V and 5 bases from J, with 11 bases in between. The CDR3 DNA follows: TGTGCTAGTGGTTTGGACCTCCAGGGGGAGACCCAGTACTTC. This encodes CASGLDLQGETQYF.

The chain links TRBV11-2 to TRBJ2-5; TRBD1 aligns across 9 bases. The CDR3 runs to 14 residues. In germline, CDR1 is SGHAT, CDR2 FQNNGV. Losses at the gene ends were 6 bases for V and 3 bases for J; bases not matched to a gene: 5. The CDR3 sequence: CASSYTGGEETQYF. As DNA, the CDR3 is TGTGCCAGCAGTTATACAGGGGGCGAAGAGACCCAGTACTTC.

V is TRBV19 and J is TRBJ1-2, with D possibly TRBD1 on 5 matching bases. The CDR3 sequence is 15 residues long. V was clipped by 7 bases and J by 6 bases, with 21 bases between them. Germline V gene sequence: CDR1 LNHDA, CDR2 SQIVND (reference sequence). The CDR3 spells CASTPGTRGANGYTF. The CDR3 DNA reads as TGTGCCAGTACCCCAGGCACCAGAGGGGCAAATGGCTACACCTTC.

The chain combines TRBV9 with TRBJ1-2; 7 nucleotides agree with TRBD1. Trimming took 3 bases from V and 7 from J; bases not matched to a gene: 12. CDR1 and CDR2 from the germline V gene are SGDLS and YYNGEE. This CDR3 has 15 amino acids. In DNA, the CDR3 is TGTGCCAGCAGCGCTCCCGACAGGGAAATCATTGGCTACACCTTC. It codes for CASSAPDREIIGYTF. The full variable domain, with the rest looked up from reference TRBV9 and TRBJ1-2, is DSGVTQTPKHLITATGQRVTLRCSPRSGDLSVYWYQQSLDQGLQFLIQYYNGEERAKGNILERFSAQQFPDLHSELNLSSLELGDSALYFCASSAPDREIIGYTFGSGTRLTVV.

The V call is TRBV15, the J call TRBJ1-2, with a weak D call TRBD1 (6 bases). The CDR3 is made up of 13 amino acids. Trimming cost V 5 bases and J 4 bases, with 11 bases left between them. The germline V gene has CDR1 LNHNV and CDR2 YYDKDF (reference sequence). The CDR3 nucleotides are TGTGCCACCAGCGACAGGCCCCCCTATGGCTACACCTTC. Translated: CATSDRPPYGYTF.

This clone was counted only a few times. This sequence joins TRBV11-1 and TRBJ1-1, with TRBD1 matching over 7 bases. CDR1 is SGHAT and CDR2 is FQDESV in the germline V gene (reference sequence). J gave up 5 bases and V 1 base, and 4 bases lay outside the gene matches. CDR3 length: 14 amino acids. This chain's CDR3 is CASSLDTGVTEAFF. The CDR3, as DNA: TGTGCCAGCAGCTTAGATACAGGGGTTACTGAAGCTTTCTTT.

The V gene is TRBV11-2, the J gene TRBJ2-2; D is tentatively TRBD1 or TRBD2 (5 bases each). This CDR3 comprises 13 residues. The germline CDR1 and CDR2 sequences are SGHAT and FQNNGV. V shed 3 bases and J shed 6 bases, with 8 bases lying between them. The CDR3 coding sequence is TGTGCCAGCAGCTTTGAGGGGCCCGGGGAGCTGTTTTTT. Encoded protein: CASSFEGPGELFF.

In this sample, this clone turned up once. The rearrangement uses TRBV27 and TRBJ1-1, with D uncertain. The CDR3 loop spans 15 amino acids. The germline gives CDR1 MNHEY, CDR2 SMNVEV (reference sequence). Trimming stripped 2 bases from V and 3 bases from J, with 13 bases between. CDR3 nucleotide sequence: TGTGCCAGCAGTTTAGCTGTGGAGACACACACTGAAGCTTTCTTT. Translated: CASSLAVETHTEAFF.

The CDR3 DNA sequence: TGTGCCAGCAGCCCAAGATGGGGGGAGACCCAGTACTTC. As protein: CASSPRWGETQYF. This chain joins TRBV14 and TRBJ2-5; D may be TRBD1 or TRBD2 (5 bases each). The CDR3 has 13 amino acids. Germline loops: CDR1 SGHDN, CDR2 FVKESK. V dropped 4 bases and J dropped 5 bases, with 11 bases sitting between them. Combining the CDR3 with reference TRBV14 and TRBJ2-5 gives the whole variable domain EAGVTQFPSHSVIEKGQTVTLRCDPISGHDNLYWYRRVMGKEIKFLLHFVKESKQDESGMPNNRFLAERTGGTYSTLKVQPAELEDSGVYFCASSPRWGETQYFGPGTRLLVL.

The rearrangement links TRBV10-3 to TRBJ2-7; 11 nucleotides align to TRBD1. The CDR3 runs 14 residues. V lost 5 bases, J lost 3 bases, and 3 bases stayed unmatched. The germline gives CDR1 ENHRY, CDR2 SYGVKD. Here the CDR3 reads CAISSGTGGYEQYF. The CDR3 region has the DNA TGTGCCATCAGTAGCGGGACAGGGGGCTACGAGCAGTACTTC.

The genes are TRBV7-9 and TRBJ2-1; D might be TRBD1 (5 bases). CDR3 length equals 17 residues. In germline, CDR1 is SEHNR, CDR2 FQNEAQ (reference sequence). V dropped 3 bases and J dropped 0 bases, with 15 bases sitting between them. The CDR3 is CASSLGTGAVSYNEQFF. CDR3 DNA: TGTGCCAGCAGCTTGGGTACAGGCGCCGTCTCCTACAATGAGCAGTTCTTC.

As concerns this clone: The junction does not match germline at one end; this may be a read error. The CDR3 region has the DNA TGTGCCAGCAGCTTAGGGACAGGGATTTGCCTCTTC. Its protein is CASSLGTGICLF. The genes are TRBV7-2 and TRBJ2-1; TRBD1 agrees at 8 bases. CDR1 SGHTA and CDR2 FQGNSA come from the germline V gene. The length of the CDR3 is 12 residues.

The V call is TRBV7-6, the J call TRBJ2-7; the D is unclear. This CDR3 is built from 12 residues. Trimming removed 1 base at V and 3 bases at J, with 4 bases between. The germline V gene encodes CDR1 SGHVS and CDR2 FNYEAQ. The CDR3 DNA follows: TGTGCCAGCAGCTTAGTAGGCTACGAGCAGTACGTC. Encoded protein: CASSLVGYEQYV.

The gene calls are TRBV6-6 and TRBJ2-3; tentatively, D is TRBD1 (5 bases). The germline V gene has CDR1 MNHNY and CDR2 SVGAGI (reference sequence). Trimming took off 4 bases at V and 4 bases at J, with 12 bases between the two ends. The CDR3 sequence is 14 residues long. This CDR3 is CASSLLGVADTQYF. The CDR3 DNA reads as TGTGCCAGCAGTTTGTTAGGGGTCGCAGATACGCAGTATTTT.